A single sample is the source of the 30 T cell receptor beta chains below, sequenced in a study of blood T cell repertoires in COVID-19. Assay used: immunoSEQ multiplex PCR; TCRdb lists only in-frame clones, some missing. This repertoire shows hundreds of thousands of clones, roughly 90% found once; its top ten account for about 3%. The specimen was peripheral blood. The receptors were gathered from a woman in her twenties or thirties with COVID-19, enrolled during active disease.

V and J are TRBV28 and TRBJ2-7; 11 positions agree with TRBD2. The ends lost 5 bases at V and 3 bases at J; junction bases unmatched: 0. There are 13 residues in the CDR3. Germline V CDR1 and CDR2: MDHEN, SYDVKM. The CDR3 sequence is CASSGLAGYEQYV. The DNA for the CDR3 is TGTGCCAGCAGTGGACTAGCGGGCTACGAGCAGTACGTC.

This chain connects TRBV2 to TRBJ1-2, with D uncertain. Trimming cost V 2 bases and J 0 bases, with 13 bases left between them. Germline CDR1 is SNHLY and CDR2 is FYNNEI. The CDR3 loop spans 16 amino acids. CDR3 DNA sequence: TGTGCCAGCAGTGAATGGTTGCAGAGGACTAACTATGGCTACACCTTC. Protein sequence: CASSEWLQRTNYGYTF.

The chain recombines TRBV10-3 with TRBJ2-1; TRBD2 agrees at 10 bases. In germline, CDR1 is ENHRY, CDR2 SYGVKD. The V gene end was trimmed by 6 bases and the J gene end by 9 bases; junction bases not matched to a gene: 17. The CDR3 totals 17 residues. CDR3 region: CAIRTTTPAGGPSEQFF. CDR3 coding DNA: TGTGCCATCAGGACTACAACCCCAGCGGGGGGGCCGAGTGAGCAGTTCTTC.

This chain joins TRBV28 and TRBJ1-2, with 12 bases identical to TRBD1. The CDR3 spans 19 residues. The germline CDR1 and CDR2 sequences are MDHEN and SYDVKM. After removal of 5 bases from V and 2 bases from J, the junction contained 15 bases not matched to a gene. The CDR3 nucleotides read TGTGCCAGCAGTCCCCTCCGCGGGACAGGGGGCTTGAAGAACTATGGCTACACCTTC. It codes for CASSPLRGTGGLKNYGYTF.

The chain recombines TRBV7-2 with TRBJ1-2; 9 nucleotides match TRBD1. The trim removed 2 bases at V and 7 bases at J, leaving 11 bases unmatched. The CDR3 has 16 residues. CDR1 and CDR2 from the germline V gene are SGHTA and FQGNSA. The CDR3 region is CASSLRSGTGTRGYTF. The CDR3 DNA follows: TGTGCCAGCAGCTTACGATCCGGGACAGGGACGCGTGGCTACACCTTC.

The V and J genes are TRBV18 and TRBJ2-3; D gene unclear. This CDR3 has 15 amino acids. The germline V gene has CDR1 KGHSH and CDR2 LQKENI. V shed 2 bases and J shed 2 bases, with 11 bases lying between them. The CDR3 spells CASSPSHLATDTQYF. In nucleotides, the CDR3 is TGTGCCAGCTCACCATCCCACTTAGCCACAGATACGCAGTATTTT.

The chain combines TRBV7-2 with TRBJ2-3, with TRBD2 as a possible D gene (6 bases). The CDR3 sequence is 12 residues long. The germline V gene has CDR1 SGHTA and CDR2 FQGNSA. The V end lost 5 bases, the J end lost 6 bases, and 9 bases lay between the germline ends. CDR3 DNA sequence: TGTGCCAGCAGCGCTGCGGGGGATACGCAGTATTTT. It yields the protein CASSAAGDTQYF.

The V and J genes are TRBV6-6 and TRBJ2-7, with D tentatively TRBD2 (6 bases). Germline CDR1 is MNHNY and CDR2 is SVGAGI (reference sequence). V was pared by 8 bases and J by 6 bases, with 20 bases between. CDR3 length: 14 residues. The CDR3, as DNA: TGTGCCAGCTCTCAAAGCGGGCAGGGCCTCGAGCAGTACGTC. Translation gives CASSQSGQGLEQYV.

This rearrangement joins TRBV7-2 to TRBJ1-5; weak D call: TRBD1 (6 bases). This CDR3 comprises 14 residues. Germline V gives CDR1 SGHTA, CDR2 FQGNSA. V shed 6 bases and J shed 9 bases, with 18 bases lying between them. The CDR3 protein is CASRQGGGSWPQHF. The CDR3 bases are TGTGCCAGCAGGCAAGGTGGGGGCTCCTGGCCCCAGCATTTT.

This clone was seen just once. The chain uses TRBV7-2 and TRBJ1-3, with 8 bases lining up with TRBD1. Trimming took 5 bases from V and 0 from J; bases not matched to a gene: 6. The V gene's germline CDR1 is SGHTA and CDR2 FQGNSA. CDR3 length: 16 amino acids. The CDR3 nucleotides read TGTGCCAGCAGCAGACGACAGGGGAGCTCTGGAAACACCATATATTTT. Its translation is CASSRRQGSSGNTIYF.

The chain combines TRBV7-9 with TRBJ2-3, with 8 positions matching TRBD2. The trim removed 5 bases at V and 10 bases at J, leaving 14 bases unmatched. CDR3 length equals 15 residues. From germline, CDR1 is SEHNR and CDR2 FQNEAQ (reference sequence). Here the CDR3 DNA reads TGTGCCAGCAGCCCCCCGGGACTAGATATTCCCCCGCAGTATTTT. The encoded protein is CASSPPGLDIPPQYF. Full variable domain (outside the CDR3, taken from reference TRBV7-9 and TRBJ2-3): DTGVSQNPRHKITKRGQNVTFRCDPISEHNRLYWYRQTLGQGPEFLTYFQNEAQLEKSRLLSDRFSAERPKGSFSTLEIQRTEQGDSAMYLCASSPPGLDIPPQYFGPGTRLTVL.

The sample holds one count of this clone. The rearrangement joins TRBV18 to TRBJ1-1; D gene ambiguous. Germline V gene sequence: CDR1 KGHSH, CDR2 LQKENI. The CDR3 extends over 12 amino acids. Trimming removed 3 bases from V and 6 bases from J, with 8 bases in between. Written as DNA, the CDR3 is TGTGCCAGCTCACCCGGGGAGGCTGAAGCTTTCTTT. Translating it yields CASSPGEAEAFF.

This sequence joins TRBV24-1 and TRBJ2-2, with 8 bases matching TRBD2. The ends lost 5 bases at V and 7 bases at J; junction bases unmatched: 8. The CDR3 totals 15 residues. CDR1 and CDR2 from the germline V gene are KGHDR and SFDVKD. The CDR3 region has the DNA TGTGCCACCAGTGGATTAGCGGGACGGGTCGGGGAGCTGTTTTTT. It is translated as CATSGLAGRVGELFF.

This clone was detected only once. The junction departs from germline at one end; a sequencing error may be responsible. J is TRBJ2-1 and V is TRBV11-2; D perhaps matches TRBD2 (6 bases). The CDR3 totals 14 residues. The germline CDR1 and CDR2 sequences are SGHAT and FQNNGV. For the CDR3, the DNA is TGTGCCAGCAGCTCCCAACCCCGGGACTCTAGCAGGGTCTTC. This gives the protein CASSSQPRDSSRVF.

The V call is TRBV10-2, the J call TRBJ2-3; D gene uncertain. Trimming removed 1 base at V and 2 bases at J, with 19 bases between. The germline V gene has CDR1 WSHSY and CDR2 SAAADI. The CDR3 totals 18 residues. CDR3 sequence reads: CASSEWWAMRRNTDTQYF. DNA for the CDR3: TGCGCCAGCAGTGAGTGGTGGGCTATGAGAAGGAACACAGATACGCAGTATTTT.

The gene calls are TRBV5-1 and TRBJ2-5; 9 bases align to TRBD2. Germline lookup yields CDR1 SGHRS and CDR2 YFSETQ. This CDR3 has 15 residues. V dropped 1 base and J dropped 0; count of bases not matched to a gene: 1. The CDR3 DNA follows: TGCGCCAGCAGCTTGTCTAGCGGGGACCAAGAGACCCAGTACTTC. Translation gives CASSLSSGDQETQYF.

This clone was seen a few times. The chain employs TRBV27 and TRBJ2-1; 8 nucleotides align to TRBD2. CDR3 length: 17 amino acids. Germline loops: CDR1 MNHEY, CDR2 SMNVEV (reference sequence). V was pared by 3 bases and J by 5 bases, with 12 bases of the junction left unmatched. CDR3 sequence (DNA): TGTGCCAGCAGTTTTTCAGGCGGGAGGTATGTCCACAATGAGCAGTTCTTC. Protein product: CASSFSGGRYVHNEQFF.

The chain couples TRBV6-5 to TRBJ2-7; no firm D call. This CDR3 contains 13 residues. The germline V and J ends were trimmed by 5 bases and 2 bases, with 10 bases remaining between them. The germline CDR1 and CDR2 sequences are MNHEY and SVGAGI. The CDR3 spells CASSLSQAYEQYF. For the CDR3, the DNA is TGTGCCAGCAGTCTGTCTCAGGCCTACGAGCAGTACTTC.

The CDR3 region is CATQGQSSFNYGYTF. In DNA form, the CDR3 reads TGTGCCACCCAAGGACAGAGCTCGTTTAACTATGGCTACACCTTC. The chain recombines TRBV15 with TRBJ1-2; possibly TRBD1 for D (6 bases). CDR1 is LNHNV and CDR2 is YYDKDF in the germline V gene (reference sequence). Trimming took off 8 bases at V and 1 base at J, with 17 bases between the two ends. The CDR3 sequence is 15 residues long.

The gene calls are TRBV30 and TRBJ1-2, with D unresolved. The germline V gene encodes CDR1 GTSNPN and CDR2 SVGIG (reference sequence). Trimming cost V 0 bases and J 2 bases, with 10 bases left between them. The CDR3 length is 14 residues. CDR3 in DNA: TGTGCCTGGAGTGTAAAAGGAGCAAACTATGGCTACACCTTC. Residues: CAWSVKGANYGYTF.

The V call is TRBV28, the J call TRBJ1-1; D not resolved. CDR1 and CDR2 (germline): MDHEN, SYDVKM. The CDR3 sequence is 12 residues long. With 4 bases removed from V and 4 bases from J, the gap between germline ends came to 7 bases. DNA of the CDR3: TGTGCCAGCAGTTCCCCGGTCACTGAAGCTTTCTTT. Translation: CASSSPVTEAFF.

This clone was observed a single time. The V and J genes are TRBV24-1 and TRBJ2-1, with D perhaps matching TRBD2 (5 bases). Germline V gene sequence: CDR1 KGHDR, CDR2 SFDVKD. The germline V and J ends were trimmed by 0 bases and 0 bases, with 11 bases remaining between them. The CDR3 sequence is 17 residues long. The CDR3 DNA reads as TGTGCCACCAGTGATTTGGGCACGGGAACCTCCTACAATGAGCAGTTCTTC. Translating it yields CATSDLGTGTSYNEQFF.

The chain's CDR3 is CASSFRVATNEKLFF. CDR3 nucleotides: TGTGCCAGCAGTTTTCGGGTGGCAACTAATGAAAAACTGTTTTTT. The chain has TRBV28 and TRBJ1-4; D is uncertain. The V and J ends lost 3 bases and 0 bases respectively, with 8 bases between them. The CDR3 is made up of 15 amino acids. Germline assignment: CDR1 MDHEN and CDR2 SYDVKM.

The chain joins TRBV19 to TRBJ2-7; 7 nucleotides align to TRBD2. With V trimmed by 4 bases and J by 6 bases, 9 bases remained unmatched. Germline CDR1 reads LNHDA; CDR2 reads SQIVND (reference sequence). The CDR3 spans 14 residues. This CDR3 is CASSTRLAGGEQYV. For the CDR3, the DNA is TGTGCCAGTAGTACCCGACTAGCAGGTGGCGAGCAGTACGTC.

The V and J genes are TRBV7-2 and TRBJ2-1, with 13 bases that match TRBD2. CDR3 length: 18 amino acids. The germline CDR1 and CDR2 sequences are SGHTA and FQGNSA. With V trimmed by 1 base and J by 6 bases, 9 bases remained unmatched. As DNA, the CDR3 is TGTGCCAGCAGCTTAGAGCGACTAGCGGGGGGCGGGGGCAATGAGCAGTTCTTC. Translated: CASSLERLAGGGGNEQFF. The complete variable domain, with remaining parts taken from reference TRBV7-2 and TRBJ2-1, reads GAGVSQSPSNKVTEKGKDVELRCDPISGHTALYWYRQSLGQGLEFLIYFQGNSAPDKSGLPSDRFSAERTGGSVSTLTIQRTQQEDSAVYLCASSLERLAGGGGNEQFFGPGTRLTVL.

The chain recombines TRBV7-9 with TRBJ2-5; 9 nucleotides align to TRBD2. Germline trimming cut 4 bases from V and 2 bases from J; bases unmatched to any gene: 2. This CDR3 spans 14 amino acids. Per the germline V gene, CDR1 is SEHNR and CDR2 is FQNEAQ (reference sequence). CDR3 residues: CASSWAGGQETQYF. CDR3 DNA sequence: TGTGCCAGCAGCTGGGCGGGAGGGCAAGAGACCCAGTACTTC.

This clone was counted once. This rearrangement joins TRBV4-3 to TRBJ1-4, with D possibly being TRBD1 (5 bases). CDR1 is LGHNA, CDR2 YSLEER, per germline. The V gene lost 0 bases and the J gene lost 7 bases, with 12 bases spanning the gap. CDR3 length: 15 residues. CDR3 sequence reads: CASSQEMGRGEKLFF. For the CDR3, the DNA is TGCGCCAGCAGCCAAGAGATGGGGAGGGGTGAAAAACTGTTTTTT.

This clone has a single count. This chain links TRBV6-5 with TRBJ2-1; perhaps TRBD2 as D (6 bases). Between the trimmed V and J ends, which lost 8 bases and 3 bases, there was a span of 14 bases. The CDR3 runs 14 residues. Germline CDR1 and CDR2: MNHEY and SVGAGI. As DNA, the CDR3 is TGTGCCAGCGAAAGACGGGGGATCTACAATGAGCAGTTCTTC. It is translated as CASERRGIYNEQFF.

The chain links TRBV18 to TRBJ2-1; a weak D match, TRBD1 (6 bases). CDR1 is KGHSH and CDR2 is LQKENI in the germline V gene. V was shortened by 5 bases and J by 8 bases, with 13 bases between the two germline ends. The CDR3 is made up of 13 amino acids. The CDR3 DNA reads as TGTGCCAGCTCAACGACAGAGGGGGATGAGCAGTTCTTC. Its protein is CASSTTEGDEQFF.

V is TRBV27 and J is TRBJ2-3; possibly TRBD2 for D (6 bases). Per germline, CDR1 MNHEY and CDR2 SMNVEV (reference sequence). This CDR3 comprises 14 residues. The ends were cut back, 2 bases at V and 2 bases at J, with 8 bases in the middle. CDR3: CASSLGGFTDTQYF. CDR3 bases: TGTGCCAGCAGTTTAGGGGGGTTCACAGATACGCAGTATTTT.